Listed below are T cell receptor beta chains from one sample, sequenced in a study of CD8 T cells in Susac syndrome. TCRdb itself ran the immunoSEQ multiplex PCR reads through MiXCR, one entry per CDR3 protein. The sample holds around 300,000 distinct CDR3 sequences; about 90% are singletons and the top ten take roughly 0.064%. The sample comprised CD4+ T cells from PBMCs. The receptors were sampled from a human donor with multiple sclerosis. CDR3s include the opening cysteine and the closing phenylalanine or tryptophan. D genes are given only for firm matches. Not all rows give a size; the values are once, few, many and, for expanded clones, a class.

v_call	d_call	j_call	clone_size	cdr3_aa	cdr3_nt
TRBV20-1	-	TRBJ2-5	-	CSARGTSQETQYF	TGCAGTGCTAGAGGAACATCCCAAGAGACCCAGTACTTC
TRBV5-1	TRBD1	TRBJ2-5	-	CASSSQGDSETQYF	TGCGCCAGCAGCTCCCAGGGGGATAGCGAGACCCAGTACTTC
TRBV7-8	-	TRBJ2-5	-	CASSLEVDFQETQYF	TGTGCCAGCAGCTTAGAAGTCGATTTCCAAGAGACCCAGTACTTC
TRBV30	TRBD1	TRBJ1-2	-	CAWRQDRGLYGYTF	TGTGCCTGGAGACAAGACAGGGGTCTCTATGGCTACACCTTC
TRBV6-2/TRBV6-3	-	TRBJ2-3	-	CASTLSWFDTQYF	TGTGCCAGCACCCTATCTTGGTTTGATACGCAGTATTTT
TRBV4-1	-	TRBJ2-1	-	CASSQLREWGEQFF	TGCGCCAGCAGCCAATTGCGAGAGTGGGGGGAGCAGTTCTTC
TRBV6-5	-	TRBJ1-1	-	CASRGRGYTEAFF	TGTGCCAGCAGGGGCAGGGGATACACTGAAGCTTTCTTT
TRBV6-2/TRBV6-3	TRBD2	TRBJ2-2	-	CASSPPRGRGTGELFF	TGTGCCAGCAGTCCCCCCCGCGGGAGAGGTACCGGGGAGCTGTTTTTT
TRBV9	TRBD1	TRBJ2-7	few	CASSFGTGNWYEQYF	TGTGCCAGCAGCTTCGGGACAGGGAATTGGTACGAGCAGTACTTC
TRBV11-2	-	TRBJ2-1	-	CASSFGTASRVF	TGTGCCAGCAGCTTTGGGACGGCGAGTCGGGTCTTC
TRBV7-8	-	TRBJ2-7	-	CASSLALPEGSSYEQYF	TGTGCCAGCAGCTTAGCACTACCCGAGGGGAGCTCCTACGAGCAGTACTTC
TRBV29-1	-	TRBJ1-5	-	CSVRGAGVAPQHF	TGCAGCGTTCGGGGAGCCGGCGTGGCGCCCCAGCATTTT
TRBV7-8	-	TRBJ1-2	-	CASSRGTRLGYTF	TGTGCCAGCAGCCGCGGGACACGACTTGGCTACACCTTC
TRBV11-2	TRBD2	TRBJ2-5	-	CASRRGTSGLQETQYF	TGTGCCAGCAGGCGGGGGACTAGCGGACTTCAAGAGACCCAGTACTTC
TRBV10-3	TRBD2	TRBJ2-4	-	CAISPDPAGDIQYF	TGTGCCATCAGCCCGGATCCGGCGGGAGACATTCAGTACTTC
TRBV3-1	-	TRBJ1-1	-	CASSPGGHSNTEAFF	TGTGCCAGCAGCCCCGGTGGACACTCGAACACTGAAGCTTTCTTT
TRBV7-3	-	TRBJ2-6	-	CASSKLGSPGANVLTF	TGTGCCAGCAGCAAACTAGGGTCCCCTGGGGCCAACGTCCTGACTTTC
TRBV24-1	-	TRBJ2-2	-	CATSPITGELFF	TGTGCCACCAGTCCAATCACCGGGGAGCTGTTTTTT
TRBV18	-	TRBJ2-7	-	CASSLGGPPASEQYF	TGTGCCAGCTCACTCGGGGGACCCCCGGCGAGCGAGCAGTACTTC
TRBV20-1	-	TRBJ1-4	-	CSVRGAGEKLFF	TGCTCTGTAAGGGGGGCAGGGGAAAAACTGTTTTTT
TRBV5-6	TRBD2	TRBJ2-5	-	CASSSAGAGETQYF	TGTGCCAGCAGCTCAGCGGGGGCCGGGGAGACCCAGTACTTC
TRBV5-1	-	TRBJ1-1	-	CASSLVPGRMNTEAFF	TGCGCCAGCAGCTTGGTACCAGGCAGAATGAACACTGAAGCTTTCTTT
TRBV3-1	-	TRBJ1-2	-	CASSPSGVLGRYTF	TGTGCCAGCAGCCCCTCTGGGGTTCTTGGTCGCTACACCTTC
TRBV12-3/TRBV12-4	-	TRBJ2-3	-	CASSFYSDTQYF	TGTGCCAGCAGCTTCTACTCAGATACGCAGTATTTT
TRBV27	-	TRBJ1-5	-	CASSPLPPDRRNNQPQHF	TGTGCCAGCAGTCCTCTTCCACCAGACAGGCGAAACAATCAGCCCCAGCATTTT
TRBV18	TRBD2	TRBJ2-1	-	CASSPSGGKGNEQFF	TGTGCCAGCTCACCGAGCGGGGGGAAAGGCAATGAGCAGTTCTTC
TRBV12-3/TRBV12-4	TRBD2	TRBJ2-5	-	CASTGGLRETQYF	TGTGCCAGCACGGGGGGGCTGCGAGAGACCCAGTACTTC
TRBV19	-	TRBJ1-3	-	CASSTSGPSSRSGNTIYF	TGTGCCAGTAGTACCTCCGGACCCTCGAGCAGGTCTGGAAACACCATATATTTT
TRBV9	-	TRBJ2-7	-	CASSVGPERSYEQYF	TGTGCCAGCAGCGTAGGGCCGGAACGCTCCTACGAGCAGTACTTC